This TCR beta chain was obtained from a study of regulatory T cells in long-lasting Graves disease. Trimming shortened V by 2 bases and J by 4 bases, and 11 bases separated the two germline ends. The germline V gene encodes CDR1 SGHVS and CDR2 FQNEAQ. The CDR3 runs 14 residues. As to time point: newly diagnosed GD, antithyroid drugs for less than 3 months. PBMC-derived RNA was used for the TCR library. Investigators prepared the TCR beta libraries by applying iRepertoire HTBI primers and Arm-PCR of CDR3 regions. TCRdb re-derived calls from the multiplex PCR reads in MiXCR, one entry per CDR3 protein. The table lists about 460,000 distinct CDR3 sequences, roughly 15% of them singletons. The table lists this clonotype with a few counts. The sample was also reused in another study, on T cells in Graves' hyperthyroidism and ophthalmopathy.

The specimen was peripheral blood mononuclear cells (PBMCs), collected at new diagnosis, from a patient treated with antithyroid drugs. The source is a woman aged 45-65 years with Graves disease. V usage is TRBV7-8 and J usage is TRBJ1-2; D call uncertain. The DNA for the CDR3 is TGTGCCAGCAGCTTATACCGGACGGGCTATGGCTACACCTTC. Amino acid sequence: CASSLYRTGYGYTF.